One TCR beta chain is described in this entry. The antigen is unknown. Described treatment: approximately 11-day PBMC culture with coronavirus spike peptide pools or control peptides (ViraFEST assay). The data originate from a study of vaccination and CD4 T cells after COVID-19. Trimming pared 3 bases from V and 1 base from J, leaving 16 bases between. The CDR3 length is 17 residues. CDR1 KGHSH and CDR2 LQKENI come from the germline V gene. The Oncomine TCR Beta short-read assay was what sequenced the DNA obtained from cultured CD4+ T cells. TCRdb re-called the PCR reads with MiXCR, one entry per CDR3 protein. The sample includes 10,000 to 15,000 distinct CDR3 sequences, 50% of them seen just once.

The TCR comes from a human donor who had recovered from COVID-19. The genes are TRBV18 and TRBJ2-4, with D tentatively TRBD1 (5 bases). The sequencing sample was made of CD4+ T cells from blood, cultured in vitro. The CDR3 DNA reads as TGTGCCAGCTCACCGGCGACAGTACGCTTCGCCAAAAACATTCAGTACTTC. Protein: CASSPATVRFAKNIQYF.